This TCR beta chain was recorded in a study of T cell responses to AZD1222 COVID-19 vaccine. Looking at the study overall: Combined were second doses at about 4 or about 12 weeks. Notes on the study in general: White British donors predominated, females outnumbered males, and clonal diversity was possibly underestimated. Among vaccine-associated CD4 TCRs, coverage spanned spike, with dominance at 160-218 and 743-854. Variant regions that are unmutated are reportedly the target of nearly half of spike-specific TCRs.

Note on this clone: Its cognate antigen is unknown.

The V end was cut by 5 bases, the J end by 7 bases, with 18 bases between. The CDR3 is 14 amino acids. The V gene's germline CDR1 is SGHNT and CDR2 YENEEA. The assay was immunoSEQ multiplex PCR, and TCRdb's table has in-frame clones only and misses some. The sample contains over 85,000 clones, 90% of which appear only once. The receptor was derived from an adult in good health. The V call is TRBV11-3, the J call TRBJ2-7; D tentatively fits TRBD1 or TRBD2 (5 bases each). The input for sequencing was peripheral blood, taken on day 0 of AZD1222 vaccination. CDR3 nucleotide sequence: TGTGCCAGCAGCCGATCGGGGCTGCCGGGTGAGCAGTACTTC. As protein: CASSRSGLPGEQYF. Combining the CDR3 with reference TRBV11-3 and TRBJ2-7 gives the whole variable domain EAGVVQSPRYKIIEKKQPVAFWCNPISGHNTLYWYLQNLGQGPELLIRYENEEAVDDSQLPKDRFSAERLKGVDSTLKIQPAELGDSAVYLCASSRSGLPGEQYFGPGTRLTVT.